This T cell receptor (beta chain) was documented in a study of T-cell memory formation after mild COVID-19. Germline V gene sequence: CDR1 SEHNR, CDR2 FQNEAQ (reference sequence). V dropped 5 bases and J dropped 6 bases, with 16 bases sitting between them. This CDR3 is built from 14 residues. Each CDR3 protein is one row after TCRdb ran MiXCR on the 5' RACE reads. In the table there are about 400,000 distinct CDR3 sequences, about 15% of which are singletons. This sequence was found in a man aged 18 to 29 who had mild COVID-19 (a few samples of this study predate the infection). Cell type and time point are not known. Sequencing was carried out using PBMCs or a T cell subset sorted from them (not recorded which). The chain couples TRBV7-9 to TRBJ1-1; tentative D call: TRBD1 (6 bases). CDR3: CASSQVGGAPEAFF. CDR3 nucleotide sequence: TGTGCCAGCAGCCAGGTGGGGGGCGCCCCTGAAGCTTTCTTT.